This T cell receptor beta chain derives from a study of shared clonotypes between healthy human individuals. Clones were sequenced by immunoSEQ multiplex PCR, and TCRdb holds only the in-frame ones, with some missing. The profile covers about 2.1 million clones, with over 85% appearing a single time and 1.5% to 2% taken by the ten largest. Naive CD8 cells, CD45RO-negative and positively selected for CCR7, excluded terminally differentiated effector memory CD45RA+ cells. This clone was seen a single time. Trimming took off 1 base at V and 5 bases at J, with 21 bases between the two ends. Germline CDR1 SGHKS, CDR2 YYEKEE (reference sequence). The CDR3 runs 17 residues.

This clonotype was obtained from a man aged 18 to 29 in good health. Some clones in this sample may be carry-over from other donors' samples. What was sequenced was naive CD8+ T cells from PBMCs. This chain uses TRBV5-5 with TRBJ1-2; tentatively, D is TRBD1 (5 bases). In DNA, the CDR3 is TGTGCCAGCAGCTTGTCAGGGCGCAGGGAGGGGAGGTATGGCTACACCTTC. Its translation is CASSLSGRREGRYGYTF.